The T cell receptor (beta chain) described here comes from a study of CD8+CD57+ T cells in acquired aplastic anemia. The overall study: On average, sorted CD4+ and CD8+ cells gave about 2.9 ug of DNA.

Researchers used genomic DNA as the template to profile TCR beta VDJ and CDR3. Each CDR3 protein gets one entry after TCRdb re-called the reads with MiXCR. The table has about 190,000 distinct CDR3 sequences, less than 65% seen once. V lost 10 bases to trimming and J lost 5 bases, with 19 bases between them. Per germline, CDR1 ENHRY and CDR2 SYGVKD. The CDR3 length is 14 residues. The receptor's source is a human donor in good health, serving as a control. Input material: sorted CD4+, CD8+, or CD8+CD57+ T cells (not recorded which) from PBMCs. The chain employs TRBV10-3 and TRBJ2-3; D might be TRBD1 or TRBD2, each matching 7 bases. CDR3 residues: CATRQGGPVDTQYF. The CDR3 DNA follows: TGTGCCACCAGGCAGGGGGGGCCGGTAGATACGCAGTATTTT.